This entry lists 4 T cell receptor beta chains sequenced from one sample in a study of shared clonotypes between healthy human individuals. Libraries were prepared by immunoSEQ multiplex PCR; TCRdb keeps only in-frame clonotypes and omits some of them. The sample holds 2 million to 2.5 million clones, around 92% seen once. Sequencing was done on a sample of naive CD4+ T cells from PBMCs. Subset denoted: CD45RA+ positively selected. The source is a man younger than 30 in good health. Some clones in this sample may be carry-over from other donors' samples.

This clone has a handful of counts. An end of the junction differs from the germline gene, which may be a read error. The chain uses TRBV29-1 and TRBJ1-2; D may be TRBD1 (5 bases). CDR1 is SQVTM, CDR2 ANQGSEA, per germline. The CDR3 spans 12 residues. CDR3 region: CSGLSGTGYMAW. The CDR3 DNA reads TGCAGCGGTTTATCCGGGACCGGATATATGGCGTGG.

This rearrangement joins TRBV5-6 to TRBJ2-2, with 10 bases matching TRBD1. The CDR3 loop spans 16 amino acids. After removal of 3 bases from V and 4 bases from J, the junction contained 6 bases not matched to a gene. Per the germline V gene, CDR1 is SGHDT and CDR2 is YYEEEE. The CDR3 is CASSSRGTGVTGELFF. CDR3 DNA: TGTGCCAGCAGCTCCAGAGGGACAGGGGTCACCGGGGAGCTGTTTTTT.

CDR3 amino acids: CASRRGDTAYEQYF. DNA for the CDR3: TGTGCCAGCAGACGAGGGGACACCGCCTACGAGCAGTACTTC. The V and J genes are TRBV7-2 and TRBJ2-7; possible D gene TRBD1, 6 bases. CDR1 and CDR2 from the germline V gene are SGHTA and FQGNSA. V gave up 6 bases and J gave up 2 bases, with 14 bases separating them. The CDR3 sequence is 14 residues long.

This clone was detected once. The chain employs TRBV9 and TRBJ2-3; 10 bases match TRBD2. Per the germline V gene, CDR1 is SGDLS and CDR2 is YYNGEE. This CDR3 comprises 20 residues. Trimming at V came to 1 base and at J to 6 bases, leaving 20 bases not matched to a gene. The CDR3 coding sequence is TGTGCCAGCAGCGTACGTCCTAGCGGGAGAATCACGTACCCAGGGGATACGCAGTATTTT. It codes for CASSVRPSGRITYPGDTQYF.